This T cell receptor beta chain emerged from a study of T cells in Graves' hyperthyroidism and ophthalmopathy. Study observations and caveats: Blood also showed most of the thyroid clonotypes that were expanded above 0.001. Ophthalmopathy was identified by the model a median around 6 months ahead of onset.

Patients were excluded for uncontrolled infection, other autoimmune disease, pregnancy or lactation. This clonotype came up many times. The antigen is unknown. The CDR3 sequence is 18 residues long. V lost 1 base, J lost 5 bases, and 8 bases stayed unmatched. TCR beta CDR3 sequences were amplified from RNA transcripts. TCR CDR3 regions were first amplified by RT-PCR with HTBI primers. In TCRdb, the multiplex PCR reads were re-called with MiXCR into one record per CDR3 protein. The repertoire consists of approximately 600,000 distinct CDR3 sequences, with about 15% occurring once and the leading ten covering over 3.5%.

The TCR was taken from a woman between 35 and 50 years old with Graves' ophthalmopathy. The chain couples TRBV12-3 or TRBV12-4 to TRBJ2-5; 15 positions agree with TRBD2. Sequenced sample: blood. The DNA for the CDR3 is TGTGCCAGCAGTTTAGGGCCGGGACTAGCGGGAGGACGGGAGACCCAGTACTTC. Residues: CASSLGPGLAGGRETQYF.